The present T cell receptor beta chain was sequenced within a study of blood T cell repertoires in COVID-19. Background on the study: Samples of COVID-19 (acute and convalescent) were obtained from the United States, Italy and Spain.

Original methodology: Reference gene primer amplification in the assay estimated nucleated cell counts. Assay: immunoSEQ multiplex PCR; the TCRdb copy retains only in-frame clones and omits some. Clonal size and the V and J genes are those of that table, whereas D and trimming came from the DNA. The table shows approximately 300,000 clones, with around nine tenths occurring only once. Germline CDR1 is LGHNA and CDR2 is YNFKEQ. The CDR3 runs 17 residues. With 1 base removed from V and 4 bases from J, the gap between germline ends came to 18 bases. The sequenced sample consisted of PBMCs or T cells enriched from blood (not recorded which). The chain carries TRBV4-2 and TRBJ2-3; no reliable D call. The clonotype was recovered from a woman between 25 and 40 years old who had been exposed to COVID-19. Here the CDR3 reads CASSQALGSASPDTQYF. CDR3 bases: TGTGCCAGCAGCCAAGCTTTAGGCAGCGCCTCCCCAGATACGCAGTATTTT.